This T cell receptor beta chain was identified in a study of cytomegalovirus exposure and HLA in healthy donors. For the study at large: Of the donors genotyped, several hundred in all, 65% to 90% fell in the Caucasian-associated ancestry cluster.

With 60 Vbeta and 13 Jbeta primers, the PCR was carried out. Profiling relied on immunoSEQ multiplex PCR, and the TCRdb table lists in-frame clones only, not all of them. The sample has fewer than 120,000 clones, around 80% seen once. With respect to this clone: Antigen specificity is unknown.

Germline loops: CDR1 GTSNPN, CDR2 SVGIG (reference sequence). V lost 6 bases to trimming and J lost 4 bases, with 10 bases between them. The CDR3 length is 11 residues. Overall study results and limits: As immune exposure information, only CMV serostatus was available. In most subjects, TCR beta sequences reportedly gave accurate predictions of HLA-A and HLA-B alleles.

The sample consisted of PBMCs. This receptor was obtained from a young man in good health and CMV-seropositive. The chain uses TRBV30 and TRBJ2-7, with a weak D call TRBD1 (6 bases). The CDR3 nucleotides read TGTGCCTGCAAAGGGGGTTACGAGCAGTACTTC. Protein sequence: CACKGGYEQYF.